This T cell receptor (beta chain) was recorded in a study of cytotoxic CD8 clonotypes in ibrutinib-treated CLL. Deep sequencing aimed at 1 in 200,000 to 1 in 1 million T cells' resolution. Sequencing was performed with immunoSEQ multiplex PCR; in TCRdb, only in-frame clones are kept and a portion is missing. The sample records about 35,000 clones, 71% being singletons. In germline, CDR1 is SGHVS, CDR2 FQNEAQ. The V segment lost 5 bases and the J segment 9 bases; nucleotides outside the gene matches: 8. This CDR3 comprises 15 residues. This clone was picked up a small number of times. The TCR was taken from a human donor with chronic lymphocytic leukemia. J is TRBJ1-6 and V is TRBV7-8; 9 positions match TRBD1. The specimen was PBMCs, collected at disease progression, from a patient treated with ibrutinib. CDR3 protein: CASSLRDRVGSPLHF. Written as DNA, the CDR3 is TGTGCCAGCAGCCTCCGGGACAGGGTTGGTTCACCCCTCCACTTT.